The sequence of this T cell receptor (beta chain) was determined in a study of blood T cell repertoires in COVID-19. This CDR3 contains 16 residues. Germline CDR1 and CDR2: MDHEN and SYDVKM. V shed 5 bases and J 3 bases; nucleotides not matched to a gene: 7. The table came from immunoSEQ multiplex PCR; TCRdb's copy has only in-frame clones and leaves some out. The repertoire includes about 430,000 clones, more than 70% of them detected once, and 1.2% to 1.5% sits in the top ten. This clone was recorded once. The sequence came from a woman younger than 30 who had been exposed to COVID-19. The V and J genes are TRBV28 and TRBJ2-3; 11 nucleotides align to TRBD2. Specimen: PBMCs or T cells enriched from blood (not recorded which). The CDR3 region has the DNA TGTGCCAGCAGTCCCCTAGCGGGGGGTGTTACAGATACGCAGTATTTT. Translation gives CASSPLAGGVTDTQYF.